A single sample gave rise to the 20 T cell receptor beta chains below, sequenced in a study of cytomegalovirus exposure and HLA in healthy donors. The PCR employed 60 Vbeta primers together with 13 Jbeta primers. Assay: immunoSEQ multiplex PCR; the TCRdb copy retains only in-frame clones and omits some. The table shows tens of thousands of clones, with roughly 63% occurring only once. Material: PBMCs. The receptors derive from a boy younger than 18 in good health and CMV-seropositive.

The CDR3 spells CASSQVPASGSTDTQYF. The CDR3 DNA reads TGCGCCAGCAGCCAAGTTCCCGCAAGCGGCAGCACAGATACGCAGTATTTT. The rearrangement links TRBV4-3 to TRBJ2-3; the D gene is possibly TRBD2 (5 bases). The CDR3 covers 17 residues. V lost 1 base and J lost 0, with 14 bases in between. Germline assignment: CDR1 LGHNA and CDR2 YSLEER.

The chain employs TRBV19 and TRBJ1-1; D not resolved. Between the trimmed V and J ends, which lost 6 bases and 0 bases, there was a span of 8 bases. CDR3 length equals 13 residues. Germline V gene lookup returns CDR1 LNHDA and CDR2 SQIVND (reference sequence). The CDR3 loop reads CASRRNMNTEAFF. CDR3 in DNA: TGTGCCAGTAGGCGGAATATGAACACTGAAGCTTTCTTT.

The chain carries TRBV7-8 and TRBJ2-7; a weak D match, TRBD2 (6 bases). Trimming took 0 bases from V and 2 from J, leaving 11 bases between them. There are 15 residues in the CDR3. From germline, CDR1 is SGHVS and CDR2 FQNEAQ. In DNA form, the CDR3 reads TGTGCCAGCAGCTTAGCCGGAGGGGAGGCCTACGAGCAGTACTTC. It codes for CASSLAGGEAYEQYF.

The chain carries TRBV5-4 and TRBJ2-2; no reliable D call. CDR3 length: 12 residues. V gave up 4 bases and J gave up 6 bases, with 7 bases separating them. From germline, CDR1 is SGHNT and CDR2 YYREEE (reference sequence). The CDR3: CASSLLSGELFF. Here the CDR3 DNA reads TGTGCCAGCAGCCTCCTCTCCGGGGAGCTGTTTTTT.

Points on this clone: At one boundary the junction diverges from the germline segment, which might be a read error. The V call is TRBV30, the J call TRBJ2-2, with D tentatively TRBD2 (5 bases). Germline V CDR1 and CDR2: GTSNPN, SVGIG (reference sequence). The CDR3 contains 15 residues. CDR3 DNA: TGTGCCTGCCAAGGTACGGGATCGGGCAACGGGAAGCTGTTTTTT. Translated: CACQGTGSGNGKLFF.

CDR3 sequence (DNA): TGTGCCAGCAGCCCGGACCCGGAGGGGTACGAGCAGTACTTC. Amino acid sequence: CASSPDPEGYEQYF. This chain connects TRBV7-8 to TRBJ2-7; tentatively, D is TRBD2 (6 bases). The CDR3 loop spans 14 amino acids. V shed 5 bases and J shed 4 bases, with 15 bases lying between them. CDR1 is SGHVS, CDR2 FQNEAQ, per germline.

This sequence joins TRBV6-4 and TRBJ1-1, with a possible D match to TRBD1 (6 bases). CDR3 length: 17 residues. Germline V CDR1 and CDR2: MRHNA, SNTAGT. V was cut by 3 bases and J by 1 base, with 18 bases left in between. In DNA form, the CDR3 reads TGTGCCAGCAGTGAGGTTTCGGGGGGGGCCTGGAACACTGAAGCTTTCTTT. The encoded protein is CASSEVSGGAWNTEAFF.

The chain is built from TRBV27 and TRBJ2-3, with 8 bases fitting TRBD2. J lost 2 bases, V lost 7 bases, and 11 bases had no gene match. The CDR3 consists of 16 residues. Germline-derived CDR1 and CDR2 are MNHEY and SMNVEV (reference sequence). The CDR3 DNA reads TGTGCCAGCACCAACACACTAGCGGACCACACAGATACGCAGTATTTT. As protein: CASTNTLADHTDTQYF.

V and J are TRBV6-5 and TRBJ1-4, with 10 bases lining up with TRBD1. V trimming: 2 bases; J trimming: 6 bases; junction bases outside the gene matches: 3. CDR3 length: 15 residues. The germline gives CDR1 MNHEY, CDR2 SVGAGI. This chain's CDR3 is CASSYAGTGDEKLFF. CDR3 bases: TGTGCCAGCAGTTACGCCGGGACAGGGGATGAAAAACTGTTTTTT.

The rearrangement links TRBV25-1 to TRBJ1-1; the D gene is possibly TRBD1 (6 bases). CDR1 is MGHDK and CDR2 is SYGVNS in the germline V gene. The CDR3 length is 14 residues. V was pared by 7 bases and J by 4 bases, with 16 bases between. Here the CDR3 reads CASIPTGLSTEAFF. DNA of the CDR3: TGTGCCAGCATCCCAACAGGGTTGAGCACTGAAGCTTTCTTT.

The V gene is TRBV30, the J gene TRBJ2-3; 8 bases match TRBD1. Unmatched junction bases numbered 2, after V lost 3 bases and J lost 0 bases. Germline V lookup: CDR1 GTSNPN, CDR2 SVGIG (reference sequence). The CDR3 contains 14 residues. CDR3 region: CAWRTGVSTDTQYF. The CDR3 DNA sequence: TGTGCCTGGAGGACAGGGGTTAGCACAGATACGCAGTATTTT. Using reference TRBV30 and TRBJ2-3 for the parts outside the CDR3, the full variable domain is SQTIHQWPATLVQPVGSPLSLECTVEGTSNPNLYWYRQAAGRGLQLLFYSVGIGQISSEVPQNLSASRPQDRQFILSSKKLLLSDSGFYLCAWRTGVSTDTQYFGPGTRLTVL.

The chain carries TRBV30 and TRBJ1-6; D is uncertain. Trimming pared 2 bases from V and 7 bases from J, leaving 9 bases between. The CDR3 extends over 13 amino acids. Germline V gene data show CDR1 as GTSNPN and CDR2 as SVGIG (reference sequence). The CDR3 coding sequence is TGTGCCTGGAGTCCACAGACCAATTCACCCCTCCACTTT. As protein: CAWSPQTNSPLHF.

This clone appeared a few times. J is TRBJ2-3 and V is TRBV27, with D hard to call. Germline-derived CDR1 and CDR2 are MNHEY and SMNVEV (reference sequence). The CDR3 totals 13 residues. Trimming shortened V by 3 bases and J by 4 bases, and 8 bases separated the two germline ends. The CDR3 nucleotides read TGTGCCAGCAGTTTGGCAGGCTCAGATACGCAGTATTTT. Translated: CASSLAGSDTQYF.

The chain has TRBV9 and TRBJ2-2; 8 bases are a match to TRBD1. The trim removed 2 bases at V and 7 bases at J, leaving 4 bases unmatched. Germline CDR1 and CDR2: SGDLS and YYNGEE. The CDR3 consists of 14 residues. CDR3 in amino acids: CASSVSGGFGELFF. In DNA form, the CDR3 reads TGTGCCAGCAGCGTGTCAGGGGGCTTCGGGGAGCTGTTTTTT.

The CDR3, as DNA: TGTGCCAGCTCACCCCCGGACTTGGCCTACGAGCAGTACTTC. Residues: CASSPPDLAYEQYF. The chain is built from TRBV18 and TRBJ2-7; D is possibly TRBD2 (5 bases). This CDR3 has 14 amino acids. With 3 bases removed from V and 2 bases from J, the gap between germline ends came to 11 bases. Germline V gene data show CDR1 as KGHSH and CDR2 as LQKENI.

The chain combines TRBV6-1 with TRBJ2-2; D unclear. The CDR3 has 14 amino acids. CDR1 is MNHNS, CDR2 SASEGT, per germline. The V end was cut by 2 bases, the J end by 0 bases, with 4 bases between. The CDR3: CASSELPNTGELFF. The CDR3 region has the DNA TGTGCCAGCAGTGAACTCCCGAACACCGGGGAGCTGTTTTTT.

This chain joins TRBV9 and TRBJ1-1; 8 bases map to TRBD1. The CDR3 consists of 16 residues. With V trimmed by 4 bases and J by 3 bases, 11 bases remained unmatched. Germline V CDR1 and CDR2: SGDLS, YYNGEE. Written as DNA, the CDR3 is TGTGCCAGCAGCCCCCCGGACAGGGCGGTCGACACTGAAGCTTTCTTT. Translating it yields CASSPPDRAVDTEAFF.

V and J are TRBV2 and TRBJ2-3; D is uncertain. Germline assignment: CDR1 SNHLY and CDR2 FYNNEI. This CDR3 contains 15 residues. Trimming shortened V by 6 bases and J by 0 bases, and 13 bases separated the two germline ends. This CDR3 is CASRVTIYSTDTQYF. Written as DNA, the CDR3 is TGTGCCAGCAGGGTTACTATCTATAGCACAGATACGCAGTATTTT.

A few counts support this clone. At one of its ends the junction is not consistent with the germline gene, which may arise from a read error. The rearrangement links TRBV30 to TRBJ1-2; D possibly corresponds to TRBD1 (6 bases). This CDR3 region has 14 residues. Germline CDR1 reads GTSNPN; CDR2 reads SVGIG (reference sequence). CDR3 in amino acids: CAWSVSGVYYGYPF. CDR3 bases: TGTGCCTGGAGTGTATCAGGGGTCTACTATGGCTACCCCTTC. Variable domain in full (rest from reference TRBV30 and TRBJ1-2): SQTIHQWPATLVQPVGSPLSLECTVEGTSNPNLYWYRQAAGRGLQLLFYSVGIGQISSEVPQNLSASRPQDRQFILSSKKLLLSDSGFYLCAWSVSGVYYGYPFGSGTRLTVV.

This rearrangement joins TRBV7-3 to TRBJ2-1; D gene uncertain. Trimming cost V 2 bases and J 5 bases, with 13 bases left between them. Germline lookup yields CDR1 SGHTA and CDR2 FQGTGA. This CDR3 has 15 residues. CDR3 amino acids: CASSLSRSPNNEQFF. The CDR3 DNA is TGTGCCAGCAGCTTATCTCGGTCCCCGAACAATGAGCAGTTCTTC.